This TCR beta chain was identified during a study of CD8+CD57+ T cells in acquired aplastic anemia. Study context: DNA recovered from sorted CD4+ and CD8+ cells had a mean of approximately 3 ug.

Profiling of TCR beta VDJ combinations and CDR3 sequences used genomic DNA as template. From the reads, TCRdb called clonotypes with MiXCR, one entry per CDR3 protein. The sample carries hundreds of thousands of distinct CDR3 sequences, more than 25% recorded once. This clonotype was observed a handful of times. The antigen remains unidentified. Deletions cut 1 base from V and 7 bases from J, with 14 bases between. This CDR3 is 14 amino acids long. Study outcomes and limitations: CD8+ Simpson's diversity in patients was not significantly different from that in controls. Patients and controls shared under 30 CD8+ CDR3 sequences, highly expressed in patients.

For sequencing, patients were chosen who had shown expansion of CD8+CD57+ cells by flow cytometry. The cohort consisted entirely of patients having severe acquired aplastic anemia. The specimen was sorted CD4+, CD8+, or CD8+CD57+ T cells (not recorded which) from PBMCs. The chain carries TRBV12-3 or TRBV12-4 and TRBJ2-7; no firm D call. This TCR derives from a human donor with aplastic anemia. CDR3 residues: CASSLDRGYSEQYF. The CDR3 nucleotides are TGTGCCAGCAGTTTAGATCGCGGTTACTCGGAGCAGTACTTC.